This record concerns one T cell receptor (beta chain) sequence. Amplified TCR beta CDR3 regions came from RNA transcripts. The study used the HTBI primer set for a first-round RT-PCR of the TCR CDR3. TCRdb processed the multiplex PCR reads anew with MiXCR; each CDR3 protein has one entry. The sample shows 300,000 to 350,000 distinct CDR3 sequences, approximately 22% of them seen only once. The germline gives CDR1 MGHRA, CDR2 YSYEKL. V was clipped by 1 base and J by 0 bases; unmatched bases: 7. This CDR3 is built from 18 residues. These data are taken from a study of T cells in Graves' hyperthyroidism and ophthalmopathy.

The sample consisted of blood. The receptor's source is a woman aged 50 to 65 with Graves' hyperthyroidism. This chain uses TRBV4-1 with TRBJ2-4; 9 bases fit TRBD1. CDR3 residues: CASSQGPQGAKAKNIQYF. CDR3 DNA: TGCGCCAGCAGCCAAGGGCCACAGGGGGCTAAAGCCAAAAACATTCAGTACTTC.